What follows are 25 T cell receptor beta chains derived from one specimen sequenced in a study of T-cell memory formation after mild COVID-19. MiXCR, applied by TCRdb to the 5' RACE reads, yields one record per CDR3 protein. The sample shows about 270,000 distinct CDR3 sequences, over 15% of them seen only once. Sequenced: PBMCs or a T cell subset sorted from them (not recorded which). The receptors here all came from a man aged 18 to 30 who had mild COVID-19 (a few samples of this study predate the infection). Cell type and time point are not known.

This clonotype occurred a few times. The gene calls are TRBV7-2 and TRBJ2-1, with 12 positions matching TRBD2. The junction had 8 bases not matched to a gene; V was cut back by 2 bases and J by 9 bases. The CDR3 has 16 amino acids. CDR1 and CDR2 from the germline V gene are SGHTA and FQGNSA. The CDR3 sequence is CASSLIASGGEIEQFF. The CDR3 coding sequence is TGTGCCAGCAGCTTAATTGCTAGCGGGGGGGAGATTGAGCAGTTCTTC.

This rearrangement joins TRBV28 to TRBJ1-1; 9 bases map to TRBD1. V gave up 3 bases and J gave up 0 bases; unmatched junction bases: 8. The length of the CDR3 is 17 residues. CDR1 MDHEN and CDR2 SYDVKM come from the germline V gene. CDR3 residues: CASSFNYRGLLNTEAFF. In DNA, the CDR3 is TGTGCCAGCAGTTTTAATTACAGGGGGCTTCTGAACACTGAAGCTTTCTTT.

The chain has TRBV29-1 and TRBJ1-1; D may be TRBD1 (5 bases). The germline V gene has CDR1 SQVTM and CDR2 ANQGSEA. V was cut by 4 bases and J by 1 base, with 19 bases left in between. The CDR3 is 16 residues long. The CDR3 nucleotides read TGCAGCGTTGCCTTGACAGCCCCGACTGGGAACACTGAAGCTTTCTTT. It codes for CSVALTAPTGNTEAFF. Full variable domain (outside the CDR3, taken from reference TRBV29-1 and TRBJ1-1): SAVISQKPSRDICQRGTSLTIQCQVDSQVTMMFWYRQQPGQSLTLIATANQGSEATYESGFVIDKFPISRPNLTFSTLTVSNMSPEDSSIYLCSVALTAPTGNTEAFFGQGTRLTVV.

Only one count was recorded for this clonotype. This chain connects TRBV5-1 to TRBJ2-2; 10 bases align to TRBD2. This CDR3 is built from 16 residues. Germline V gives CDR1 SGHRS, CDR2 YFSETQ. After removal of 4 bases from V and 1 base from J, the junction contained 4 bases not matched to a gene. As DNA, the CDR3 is TGCGCCAGCAGCATTTCTAGCGGGAGGAACACCGGGGAGCTGTTTTTT. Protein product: CASSISSGRNTGELFF.

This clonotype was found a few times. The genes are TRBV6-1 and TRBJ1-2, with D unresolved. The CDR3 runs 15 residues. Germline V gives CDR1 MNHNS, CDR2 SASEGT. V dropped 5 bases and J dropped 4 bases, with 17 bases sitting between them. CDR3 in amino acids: CASSLEDSVGYGYTF. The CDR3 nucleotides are TGTGCCAGCAGTCTAGAGGACTCCGTGGGCTATGGCTACACCTTC.

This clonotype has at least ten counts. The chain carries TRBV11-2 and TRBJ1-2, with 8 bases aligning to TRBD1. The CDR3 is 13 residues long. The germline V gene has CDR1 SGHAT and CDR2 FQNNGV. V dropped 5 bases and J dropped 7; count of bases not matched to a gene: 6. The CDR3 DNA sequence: TGTGCCAGCAGCACGACAGGGGCGGTTGGCTACACCTTC. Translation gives CASSTTGAVGYTF.

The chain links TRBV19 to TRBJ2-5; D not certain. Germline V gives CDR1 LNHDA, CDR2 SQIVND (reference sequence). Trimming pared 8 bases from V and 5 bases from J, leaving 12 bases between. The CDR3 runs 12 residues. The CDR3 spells CASYGGSETQYF. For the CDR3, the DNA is TGTGCCAGTTACGGTGGGTCTGAGACCCAGTACTTC.

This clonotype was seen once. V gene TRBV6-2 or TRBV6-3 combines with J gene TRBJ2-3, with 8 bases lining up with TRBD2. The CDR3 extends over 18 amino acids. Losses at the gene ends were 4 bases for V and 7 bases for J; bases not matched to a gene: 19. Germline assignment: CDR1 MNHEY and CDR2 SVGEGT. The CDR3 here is CASSLGPTSPAGVHTQYF. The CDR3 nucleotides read TGTGCCAGCAGTTTGGGCCCGACTTCCCCAGCGGGGGTACATACGCAGTATTTT.

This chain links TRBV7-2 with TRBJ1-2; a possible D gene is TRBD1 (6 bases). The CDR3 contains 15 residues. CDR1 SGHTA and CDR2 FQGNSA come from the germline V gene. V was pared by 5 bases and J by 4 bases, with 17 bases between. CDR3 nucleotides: TGTGCCAGCAGCCCCTACGGGGGCCTTACCTATGGCTACACCTTC. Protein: CASSPYGGLTYGYTF.

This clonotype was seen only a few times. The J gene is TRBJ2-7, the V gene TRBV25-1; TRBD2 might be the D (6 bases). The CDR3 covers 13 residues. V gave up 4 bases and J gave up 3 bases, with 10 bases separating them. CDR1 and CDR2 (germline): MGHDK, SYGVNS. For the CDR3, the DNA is TGTGCCAGCAGTGGAGGGACTGGCTACGAGCAGTACGTC. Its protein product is CASSGGTGYEQYV.

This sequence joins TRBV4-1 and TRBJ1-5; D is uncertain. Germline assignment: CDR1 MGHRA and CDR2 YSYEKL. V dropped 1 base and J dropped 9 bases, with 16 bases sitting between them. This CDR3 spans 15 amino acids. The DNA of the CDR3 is TGCGCCAGCAGCCAAGGATTGTGGCGGGGATCGCCCCAGCATTTT. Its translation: CASSQGLWRGSPQHF.

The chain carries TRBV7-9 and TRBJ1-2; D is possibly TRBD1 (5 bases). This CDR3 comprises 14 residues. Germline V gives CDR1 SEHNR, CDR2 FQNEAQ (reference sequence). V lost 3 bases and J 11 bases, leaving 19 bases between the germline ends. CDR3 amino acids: CASSFLGDDWGYTF. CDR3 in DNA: TGTGCCAGCAGCTTCCTGGGGGACGATTGGGGGTACACCTTC. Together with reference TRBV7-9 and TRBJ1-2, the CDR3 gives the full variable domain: DTGVSQNPRHKITKRGQNVTFRCDPISEHNRLYWYRQTLGQGPEFLTYFQNEAQLEKSRLLSDRFSAERPKGSFSTLEIQRTEQGDSAMYLCASSFLGDDWGYTFGSGTRLTVV.

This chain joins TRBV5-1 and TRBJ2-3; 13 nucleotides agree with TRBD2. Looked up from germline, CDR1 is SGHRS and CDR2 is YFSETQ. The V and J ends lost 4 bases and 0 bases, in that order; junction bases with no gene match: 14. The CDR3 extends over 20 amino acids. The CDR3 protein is CASSPLQTSGGIDSTDTQYF. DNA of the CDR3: TGCGCCAGCAGCCCTTTACAGACTAGCGGGGGGATCGATAGCACAGATACGCAGTATTTT.

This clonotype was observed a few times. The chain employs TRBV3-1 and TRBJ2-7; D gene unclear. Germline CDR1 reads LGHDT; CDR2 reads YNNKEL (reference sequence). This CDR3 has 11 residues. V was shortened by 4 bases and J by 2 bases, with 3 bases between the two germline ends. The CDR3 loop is CASSLPYEQYV. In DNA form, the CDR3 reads TGTGCCAGCAGCCTACCCTACGAGCAGTACGTC.

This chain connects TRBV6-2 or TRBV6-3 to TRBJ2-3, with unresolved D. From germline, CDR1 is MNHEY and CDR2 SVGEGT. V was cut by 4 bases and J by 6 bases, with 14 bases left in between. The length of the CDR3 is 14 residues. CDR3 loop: CASSSSLGWDTQYF. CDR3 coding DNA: TGTGCCAGCAGTTCATCACTGGGTTGGGATACGCAGTATTTT.

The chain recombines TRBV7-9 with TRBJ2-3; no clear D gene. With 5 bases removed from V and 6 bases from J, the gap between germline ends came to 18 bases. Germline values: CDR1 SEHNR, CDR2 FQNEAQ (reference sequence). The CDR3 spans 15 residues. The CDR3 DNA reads TGTGCCAGCAGCACCTTACAAGTTGGGGTCGATACGCAGTATTTT. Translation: CASSTLQVGVDTQYF. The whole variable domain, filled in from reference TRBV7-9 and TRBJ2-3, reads DTGVSQNPRHKITKRGQNVTFRCDPISEHNRLYWYRQTLGQGPEFLTYFQNEAQLEKSRLLSDRFSAERPKGSFSTLEIQRTEQGDSAMYLCASSTLQVGVDTQYFGPGTRLTVL.

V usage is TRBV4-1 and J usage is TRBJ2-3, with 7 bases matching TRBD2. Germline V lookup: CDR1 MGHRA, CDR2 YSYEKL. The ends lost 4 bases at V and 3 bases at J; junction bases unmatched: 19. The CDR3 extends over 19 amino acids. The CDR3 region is CASSPLVRTSSISTDTQYF. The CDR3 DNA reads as TGCGCCAGCAGCCCCCTAGTACGGACTAGTAGTATCTCGACAGATACGCAGTATTTT.

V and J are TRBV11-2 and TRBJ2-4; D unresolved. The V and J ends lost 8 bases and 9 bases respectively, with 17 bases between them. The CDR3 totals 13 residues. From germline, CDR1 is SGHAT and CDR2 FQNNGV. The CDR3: CASCRHSRAIQYF. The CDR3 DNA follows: TGTGCCAGCTGTCGGCACAGCCGGGCCATTCAGTACTTC.

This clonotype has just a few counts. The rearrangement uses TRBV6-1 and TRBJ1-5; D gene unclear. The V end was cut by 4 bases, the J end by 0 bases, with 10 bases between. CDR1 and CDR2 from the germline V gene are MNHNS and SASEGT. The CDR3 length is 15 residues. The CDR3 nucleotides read TGTGCCAGCAGTGCTTCGGCCTATAGCAATCAGCCCCAGCATTTT. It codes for CASSASAYSNQPQHF.

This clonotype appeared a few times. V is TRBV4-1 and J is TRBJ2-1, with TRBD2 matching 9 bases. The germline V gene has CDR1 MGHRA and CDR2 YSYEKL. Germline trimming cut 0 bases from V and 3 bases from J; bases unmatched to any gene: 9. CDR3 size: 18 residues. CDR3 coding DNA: TGCGCCAGCAGCCAAGATCCCTGGGCTAGCGGGGTCTACAATGAGCAGTTCTTC. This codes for CASSQDPWASGVYNEQFF.

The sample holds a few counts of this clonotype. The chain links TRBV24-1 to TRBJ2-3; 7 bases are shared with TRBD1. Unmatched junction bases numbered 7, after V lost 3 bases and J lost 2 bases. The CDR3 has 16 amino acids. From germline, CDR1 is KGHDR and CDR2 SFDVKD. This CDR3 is CATSDTRDSLTDTQYF. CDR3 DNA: TGTGCCACCAGTGATACCAGGGACAGTCTCACAGATACGCAGTATTTT.

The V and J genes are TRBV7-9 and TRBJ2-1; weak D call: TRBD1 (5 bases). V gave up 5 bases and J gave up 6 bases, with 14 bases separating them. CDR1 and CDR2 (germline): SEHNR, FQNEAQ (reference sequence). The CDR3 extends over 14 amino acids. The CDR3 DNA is TGTGCCAGCAGCAAATTCACAGGTATCAATGAGCAGTTCTTC. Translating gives CASSKFTGINEQFF.

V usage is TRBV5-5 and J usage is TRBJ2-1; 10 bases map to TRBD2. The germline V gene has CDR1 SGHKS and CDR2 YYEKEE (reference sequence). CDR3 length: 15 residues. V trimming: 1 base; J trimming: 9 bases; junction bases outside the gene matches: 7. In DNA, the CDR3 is TGTGCCAGCAGCTTGATGGCTAGCGGGGGAGGTGAGCAGTTCTTC. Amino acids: CASSLMASGGGEQFF.

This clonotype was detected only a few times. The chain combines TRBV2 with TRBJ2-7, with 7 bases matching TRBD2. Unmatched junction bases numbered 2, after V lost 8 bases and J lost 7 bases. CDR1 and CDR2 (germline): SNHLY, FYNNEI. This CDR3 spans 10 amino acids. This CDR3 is CASGGEEQYV. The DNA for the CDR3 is TGTGCCAGCGGGGGGGAGGAGCAGTACGTC.

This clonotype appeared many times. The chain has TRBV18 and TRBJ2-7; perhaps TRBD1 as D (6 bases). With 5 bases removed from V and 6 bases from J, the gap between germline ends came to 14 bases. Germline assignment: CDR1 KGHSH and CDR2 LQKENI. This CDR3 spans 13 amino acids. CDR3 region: CASSRSDSSEQYV. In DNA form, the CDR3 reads TGTGCCAGCTCAAGATCGGACAGTTCCGAGCAGTACGTC.